These 31 T cell receptor beta chains originate from one sample sequenced in a study of blood T cell repertoires in COVID-19. Using immunoSEQ multiplex PCR, the repertoire was profiled, and TCRdb retains in-frame clones only, with some absent. The table records some 260,000 clones, 85% to 90% of them present only once. Sequencing was done on a sample of peripheral blood. The receptor source for this set is a man older than 75 with acute or convalescent COVID-19.

This clone was detected a few times. The rearrangement uses TRBV5-4 and TRBJ2-1; TRBD2 matches 11 bases. Losses at the gene ends were 4 bases for V and 8 bases for J; bases not matched to a gene: 8. This CDR3 comprises 15 residues. Germline V gene lookup returns CDR1 SGHNT and CDR2 YYREEE (reference sequence). CDR3 residues: CASSVSGRAIDEQFF. The CDR3, as DNA: TGTGCCAGCAGCGTTAGCGGGAGGGCTATAGATGAGCAGTTCTTC.

The chain combines TRBV7-3 with TRBJ1-1; D not resolved. This CDR3 region has 13 residues. The ends were cut back, 5 bases at V and 8 bases at J, with 15 bases in the middle. The germline gives CDR1 SGHTA, CDR2 FQGTGA. This CDR3 is CASSLTTTGEAFF. In DNA form, the CDR3 reads TGTGCCAGCAGCCTCACAACTACCGGCGAAGCTTTCTTT.

The chain couples TRBV9 to TRBJ2-3; D unclear. The CDR3 covers 12 residues. The V gene's germline CDR1 is SGDLS and CDR2 YYNGEE. Trimming stripped 2 bases from V and 4 bases from J, with 5 bases between. CDR3 amino acids: CASSVSSDTQYF. DNA of the CDR3: TGTGCCAGCAGCGTCTCTTCAGATACGCAGTATTTT. The full variable domain, rest sourced from reference TRBV9 and TRBJ2-3, is DSGVTQTPKHLITATGQRVTLRCSPRSGDLSVYWYQQSLDQGLQFLIQYYNGEERAKGNILERFSAQQFPDLHSELNLSSLELGDSALYFCASSVSSDTQYFGPGTRLTVL.

CDR3 DNA sequence: TGTGCCAGCAGTCCAAGGGACATTTCCTACGAGCAGTACTTC. This encodes CASSPRDISYEQYF. V gene TRBV28 combines with J gene TRBJ2-7; D might be TRBD1 (6 bases). This CDR3 region has 14 residues. CDR1 is MDHEN, CDR2 SYDVKM, per germline. V shed 5 bases and J shed 1 base, with 12 bases lying between them.

This sequence joins TRBV6-6 and TRBJ2-6, with 7 bases fitting TRBD2. This CDR3 has 15 amino acids. From germline, CDR1 is MNHNY and CDR2 SVGAGI (reference sequence). The V segment lost 6 bases and the J segment 2 bases; nucleotides outside the gene matches: 4. For the CDR3, the DNA is TGTGCCAGCAGCCCTACTAGCGCTGGGGCCAACGTCCTGACTTTC. Its protein is CASSPTSAGANVLTF.

The rearrangement joins TRBV9 to TRBJ2-2; the match to TRBD1 covers 11 bases. The CDR3 spans 14 residues. Germline values: CDR1 SGDLS, CDR2 YYNGEE. V gave up 7 bases and J gave up 6 bases; unmatched junction bases: 5. CDR3 amino acids: CASSGTGGAGELFF. The CDR3 DNA sequence: TGTGCCAGCTCCGGGACAGGGGGAGCCGGGGAGCTGTTTTTT.

The chain uses TRBV5-5 and TRBJ1-5; 10 bases fit TRBD1. The CDR3 consists of 18 residues. J lost 3 bases, V lost 0 bases, and 9 bases had no gene match. The germline V gene encodes CDR1 SGHKS and CDR2 YYEKEE (reference sequence). The CDR3 here is CASSLGDRGLNPNQPQHF. The CDR3 DNA reads TGTGCCAGCAGCTTGGGTGACAGGGGGCTTAATCCCAATCAGCCCCAGCATTTT.

CDR3 protein: CASSRVQGASYEQYF. CDR3 nucleotide sequence: TGTGCCAGCAGCCGGGTACAGGGGGCCTCCTACGAGCAGTACTTC. The rearrangement joins TRBV11-2 to TRBJ2-7; 9 nucleotides agree with TRBD1. CDR1 and CDR2 (germline): SGHAT, FQNNGV. This CDR3 region has 15 residues. After removal of 5 bases from V and 0 bases from J, the junction contained 5 bases not matched to a gene.

This chain joins TRBV5-4 and TRBJ2-7; tentative D call: TRBD1 (5 bases). Germline-derived CDR1 and CDR2 are SGHNT and YYREEE (reference sequence). V lost 1 base to trimming and J lost 5 bases, with 10 bases between them. The CDR3 sequence is 13 residues long. The CDR3 DNA follows: TGTGCCAGCAGCTTGAGGGGAATCAACGAGCAGTACTTC. Residues: CASSLRGINEQYF. Combining the CDR3 with reference TRBV5-4 and TRBJ2-7 gives the whole variable domain ETGVTQSPTHLIKTRGQQVTLRCSSQSGHNTVSWYQQALGQGPQFIFQYYREEENGRGNFPPRFSGLQFPNYSSELNVNALELDDSALYLCASSLRGINEQYFGPGTRLTVT.

The rearrangement links TRBV5-1 to TRBJ1-1; 8 bases match TRBD1. V gave up 8 bases and J gave up 1 base; unmatched junction bases: 4. Looked up from germline, CDR1 is SGHRS and CDR2 is YFSETQ. The CDR3 sequence is 13 residues long. The CDR3 here is CASRDRTNTEAFF. The CDR3 coding sequence is TGCGCCAGTAGGGACAGGACGAACACTGAAGCTTTCTTT.

This sequence joins TRBV2 and TRBJ1-2; D is undetermined. Trimming shortened V by 2 bases and J by 8 bases, and 9 bases separated the two germline ends. Germline CDR1 SNHLY, CDR2 FYNNEI. CDR3 length: 12 amino acids. This CDR3 reads CASSERNSGYTF. The CDR3 DNA sequence: TGTGCCAGCAGTGAAAGGAACAGCGGCTACACCTTC.

This clone appeared a single time. V is TRBV5-4 and J is TRBJ2-1; 12 nucleotides line up with TRBD2. V trimming: 4 bases; J trimming: 6 bases; junction bases outside the gene matches: 2. The germline gives CDR1 SGHNT, CDR2 YYREEE (reference sequence). The CDR3 is 14 amino acids. The CDR3 sequence is CASSASGRVNEQFF. CDR3 coding DNA: TGTGCCAGCAGCGCTAGCGGGAGGGTCAATGAGCAGTTCTTC.

The rearrangement uses TRBV24-1 and TRBJ2-3, with TRBD2 matching 9 bases. Germline CDR1 KGHDR, CDR2 SFDVKD. This CDR3 contains 16 residues. V lost 1 base and J lost 2; bases outside the gene matches: 3. The CDR3 nucleotides read TGTGCCACCAGTGATTTTAGCGGGGGCGACACAGATACGCAGTATTTT. As protein: CATSDFSGGDTDTQYF.

This chain uses TRBV7-6 with TRBJ1-3; TRBD1 aligns across 8 bases. This CDR3 is 18 amino acids long. V trimming: 0 bases; J trimming: 0 bases; junction bases outside the gene matches: 7. Germline V lookup: CDR1 SGHVS, CDR2 FNYEAQ. CDR3: CASSLASQGASSGNTIYF. CDR3 nucleotide sequence: TGTGCCAGCAGCTTAGCTTCCCAGGGGGCCAGCTCTGGAAACACCATATATTTT. Looking up the rest from reference TRBV7-6 and TRBJ1-3 gives the full variable domain: GAGVSQSPRYKVTKRGQDVALRCDPISGHVSLYWYRQALGQGPEFLTYFNYEAQQDKSGLPNDRFSAERPEGSISTLTIQRTEQRDSAMYRCASSLASQGASSGNTIYFGEGSWLTVV.

Here the CDR3 reads CASSEWGGKRDYEQYF. In DNA, the CDR3 is TGTGCCAGTAGTGAGTGGGGCGGAAAGCGGGACTACGAGCAGTACTTC. This sequence joins TRBV19 and TRBJ2-7, with TRBD2 matching 7 bases. V lost 5 bases to trimming and J lost 3 bases; unmatched junction nucleotides: 13. The CDR3 has 16 amino acids. Germline-derived CDR1 and CDR2 are LNHDA and SQIVND (reference sequence). The entire variable domain, with the rest obtained from reference TRBV19 and TRBJ2-7, is as follows: DGGITQSPKYLFRKEGQNVTLSCEQNLNHDAMYWYRQDPGQGLRLIYYSQIVNDFQKGDIAEGYSVSREKKESFPLTVTSAQKNPTAFYLCASSEWGGKRDYEQYFGPGTRLTVT.

The chain is built from TRBV5-1 and TRBJ2-5; 11 positions match TRBD2. V shed 0 bases and J 2 bases; nucleotides not matched to a gene: 3. The CDR3 covers 16 residues. The germline gives CDR1 SGHRS, CDR2 YFSETQ. CDR3 sequence (DNA): TGCGCCAGCAGCTTGGGTAGCGGGGGGGCACAAGAGACCCAGTACTTC. This encodes CASSLGSGGAQETQYF.

V is TRBV7-6 and J is TRBJ2-1, with 11 bases that match TRBD2. This CDR3 spans 18 amino acids. The J segment lost 7 bases and the V segment lost 1 base, leaving 12 bases of the junction unmatched. Germline CDR1 SGHVS, CDR2 FNYEAQ. The CDR3 DNA is TGTGCCAGCAGCTTAGGCCGTTTAGCGGGGGGGCCCGGAAATGAGCAGTTCTTC. It translates to CASSLGRLAGGPGNEQFF.

This rearrangement joins TRBV7-9 to TRBJ1-4, with D uncertain. CDR1 is SEHNR and CDR2 is FQNEAQ in the germline V gene (reference sequence). With 2 bases removed from V and 0 bases from J, the gap between germline ends came to 4 bases. The CDR3 sequence is 14 residues long. CDR3 sequence: CASSLLATNEKLFF. The CDR3 region has the DNA TGTGCCAGCAGCTTACTCGCAACTAATGAAAAACTGTTTTTT.

V usage is TRBV7-6 and J usage is TRBJ2-1, with D tentatively TRBD2 (6 bases). Germline V lookup: CDR1 SGHVS, CDR2 FNYEAQ. The V gene lost 5 bases and the J gene lost 6 bases, with 20 bases spanning the gap. This CDR3 is 16 amino acids long. The CDR3: CASSPLGAGTSNEQFF. In DNA form, the CDR3 reads TGTGCCAGCAGCCCCCTGGGCGCCGGGACTTCCAATGAGCAGTTCTTC.

This clone was recorded once. The rearrangement links TRBV27 to TRBJ2-1; TRBD2 is a possible D gene (6 bases). This CDR3 is 15 amino acids long. Germline CDR1 and CDR2: MNHEY and SMNVEV (reference sequence). The ends were cut back, 4 bases at V and 1 base at J, with 11 bases in the middle. CDR3 protein: CASSSIAASYNEQFF. In nucleotides, the CDR3 is TGTGCCAGCAGTTCAATAGCGGCGTCCTACAATGAGCAGTTCTTC.

The rearrangement links TRBV7-2 to TRBJ2-5, with D possibly TRBD1 on 5 matching bases. Germline assignment: CDR1 SGHTA and CDR2 FQGNSA. V was pared by 5 bases and J by 0 bases, with 7 bases between. The CDR3 length is 13 residues. The CDR3 here is CASSRQNQETQYF. The CDR3 DNA is TGTGCCAGCAGCCGACAGAACCAAGAGACCCAGTACTTC.

The V call is TRBV24-1, the J call TRBJ2-1, with a tentative D call TRBD2 (6 bases). Trimming removed 4 bases from V and 5 bases from J, with 17 bases in between. The CDR3 has 16 amino acids. Germline values: CDR1 KGHDR, CDR2 SFDVKD. CDR3 in amino acids: CATSDPRTGVHNEQFF. CDR3 nucleotides: TGTGCCACCAGTGACCCTCGGACGGGAGTTCACAATGAGCAGTTCTTC.

The chain couples TRBV5-1 to TRBJ1-5, with D perhaps TRBD1 (6 bases). The V end lost 0 bases, the J end lost 4 bases, and 14 bases lay between the germline ends. In germline, CDR1 is SGHRS, CDR2 YFSETQ. The CDR3 runs 16 residues. CDR3 amino acids: CASSLGGGQGNQPQHF. Here the CDR3 DNA reads TGCGCCAGCAGCTTGGGGGGCGGGCAGGGGAATCAGCCCCAGCATTTT.

As DNA, the CDR3 is TGCGCCAGCAGCCCTAGAACAGGGGCTAACACTGAAGCTTTCTTT. This encodes CASSPRTGANTEAFF. The J gene is TRBJ1-1, the V gene TRBV5-1, with 7 bases identical to TRBD1. The CDR3 spans 15 residues. The J segment lost 2 bases and the V segment lost 4 bases, leaving 8 bases of the junction unmatched. Germline V gives CDR1 SGHRS, CDR2 YFSETQ.

The chain uses TRBV7-9 and TRBJ1-2; 12 nucleotides align to TRBD1. Germline V gene lookup returns CDR1 SEHNR and CDR2 FQNEAQ (reference sequence). V was clipped by 4 bases and J by 3 bases; unmatched bases: 9. The CDR3 consists of 17 residues. In DNA, the CDR3 is TGTGCCAGCAGCTCCCGGGACAGGGGGCTGCTGGACTATGGCTACACCTTC. It encodes CASSSRDRGLLDYGYTF. Looking up the rest from reference TRBV7-9 and TRBJ1-2 gives the full variable domain: DTGVSQNPRHKITKRGQNVTFRCDPISEHNRLYWYRQTLGQGPEFLTYFQNEAQLEKSRLLSDRFSAERPKGSFSTLEIQRTEQGDSAMYLCASSSRDRGLLDYGYTFGSGTRLTVV.

This chain connects TRBV2 to TRBJ1-5, with 7 bases matching TRBD1. J lost 5 bases, V lost 5 bases, and 9 bases had no gene match. CDR1 and CDR2 from the germline V gene are SNHLY and FYNNEI. The length of the CDR3 is 15 residues. The CDR3 DNA follows: TGTGCCAGCAGTCCCGGGACAGTGGCGGATCAGCCCCAGCATTTT. It is translated as CASSPGTVADQPQHF.

V gene TRBV7-9 combines with J gene TRBJ1-1; 7 nucleotides align to TRBD1. The CDR3 extends over 13 amino acids. V shed 5 bases and J 3 bases; nucleotides not matched to a gene: 3. CDR1 is SEHNR, CDR2 FQNEAQ, per germline (reference sequence). The CDR3 DNA reads as TGTGCCAGCAGCATCGACAGGGACACTGAAGCTTTCTTT. Residues: CASSIDRDTEAFF.

The rearrangement links TRBV7-2 to TRBJ1-1, with 11 positions matching TRBD1. The CDR3 has 15 amino acids. The ends lost 3 bases at V and 10 bases at J; junction bases unmatched: 10. CDR1 is SGHTA and CDR2 is FQGNSA in the germline V gene. The chain's CDR3 is CASSFDPGQGVVAFF. The CDR3 DNA sequence: TGTGCCAGCAGCTTCGACCCGGGACAGGGGGTAGTAGCTTTCTTT.

V is TRBV5-1 and J is TRBJ1-1; D unresolved. The CDR3 totals 17 residues. Germline CDR1 and CDR2: SGHRS and YFSETQ. Trimming took 0 bases from V and 0 from J, leaving 15 bases between them. The chain's CDR3 is CASSLGWPPDMNTEAFF. CDR3 DNA sequence: TGCGCCAGCAGCTTGGGATGGCCTCCCGACATGAACACTGAAGCTTTCTTT.

This rearrangement joins TRBV5-1 to TRBJ1-6; 8 nucleotides line up with TRBD1. V was clipped by 6 bases and J by 8 bases; unmatched bases: 7. The CDR3 sequence is 14 residues long. From germline, CDR1 is SGHRS and CDR2 YFSETQ. This CDR3 is CASTAGGEDSPLHF. The CDR3 DNA reads TGCGCCAGCACCGCAGGGGGCGAGGATTCACCCCTCCACTTT.

The V gene is TRBV5-1, the J gene TRBJ1-5; 9 nucleotides align to TRBD1. Germline loops: CDR1 SGHRS, CDR2 YFSETQ. V lost 1 base and J lost 7; bases outside the gene matches: 6. The CDR3 is 15 residues long. CDR3 residues: CASSLMGQGGQPQHF. Here the CDR3 DNA reads TGCGCCAGCAGCTTGATGGGACAGGGTGGGCAGCCCCAGCATTTT.